This paragraph reports one T cell receptor (beta chain). The identical CDR3 is also encoded by other nucleotide sequences in the sample. The naive CD8 subset, CD45RO-negative cells positively selected for CCR7, excluded terminally differentiated effector memory CD45RA+ cells. Using immunoSEQ multiplex PCR, the repertoire was profiled, and TCRdb retains in-frame clones only, with some absent. The sample yields just over 2,000,000 clones, about 95% seen once. This entry is derived from a study of shared clonotypes between healthy human individuals. The germline gives CDR1 MNHEY, CDR2 SMNVEV (reference sequence). The CDR3 loop spans 13 amino acids. Trimming took off 0 bases at V and 7 bases at J, with 9 bases between the two ends.

Input material: naive CD8+ T cells sorted from blood. This sequence joins TRBV27 and TRBJ1-1; D unresolved. The TCR comes from a man aged 18 to 29 in good health. In DNA form, the CDR3 reads TGTGCCAGCAGTTTATCAGGGAGGAATGAAGCTTTCTTT. Translating it yields CASSLSGRNEAFF.